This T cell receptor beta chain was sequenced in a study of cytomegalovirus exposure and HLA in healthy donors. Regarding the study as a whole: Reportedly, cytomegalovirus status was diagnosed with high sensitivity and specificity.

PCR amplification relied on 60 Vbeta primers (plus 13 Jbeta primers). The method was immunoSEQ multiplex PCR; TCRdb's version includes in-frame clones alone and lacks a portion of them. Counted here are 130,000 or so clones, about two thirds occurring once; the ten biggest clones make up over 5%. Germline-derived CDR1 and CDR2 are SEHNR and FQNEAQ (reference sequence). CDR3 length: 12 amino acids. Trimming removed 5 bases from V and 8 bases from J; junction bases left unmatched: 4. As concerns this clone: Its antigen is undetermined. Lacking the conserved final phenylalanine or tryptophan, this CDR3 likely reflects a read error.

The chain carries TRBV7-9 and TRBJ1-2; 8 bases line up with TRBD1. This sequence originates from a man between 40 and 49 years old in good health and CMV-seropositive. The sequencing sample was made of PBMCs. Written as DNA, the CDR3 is TGTGCCAGCAGCGTAGGACAGGGAGGCTACACCCTC. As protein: CASSVGQGGYTL.